This T cell receptor beta chain was sequenced during a study of vaccination effects on CD4 cells after COVID-19. With respect to this clone: Its antigen is as yet unknown.

Germline V CDR1 and CDR2: SGHRS, YFSETQ. The CDR3 has 14 amino acids. V shed 4 bases and J shed 4 bases, with 11 bases lying between them. CD4+ T cells specific for antigen were expanded with viral peptide pools by the ViraFEST assay before sequencing. Investigators separated out CD4+ T cells once 10 days of culture had passed. Neither prior SARS-CoV-2 infection nor positive nucleocapsid antibodies were present in the vaccine recipients. Under 2.5 million PBMC were seeded per well and grown in the presence of about 9 IU/ml IL-2 and 8.5 to 10 ug/ml peptides. Measured with immunoSEQ multiplex PCR; TCRdb has only the in-frame clones, and not every one. The sample carries roughly 63,000 clones, under 90% recorded once.

The chain uses TRBV5-1 and TRBJ2-2, with D possibly matching TRBD1 (6 bases). The clonotype originates from a human donor who received a COVID-19 vaccine. The sample was CD4+ T cells from PBMCs cultured with SARS-CoV-2 spike peptides, taken before COVID-19 vaccination. CDR3 DNA sequence: TGCGCCAGCAGCCAAACAGGGACCACCGGGGAGCTGTTTTTT. Encoded protein: CASSQTGTTGELFF. The entire variable domain, with the rest obtained from reference TRBV5-1 and TRBJ2-2, is as follows: KAGVTQTPRYLIKTRGQQVTLSCSPISGHRSVSWYQQTPGQGLQFLFEYFSETQRNKGNFPGRFSGRQFSNSRSEMNVSTLELGDSALYLCASSQTGTTGELFFGEGSRLTVL.